This TCR beta chain stems from a study of PD-1 blockade in classical Hodgkin lymphoma. Study-wide points: Possible causes of repertoire differences, disease activity or prior therapy, remain undefined. Patients with a complete response exhibited baseline diversity comparable to newly diagnosed patients.

Assay used: immunoSEQ multiplex PCR; TCRdb lists only in-frame clones, some missing. The sample lists approximately 18,000 clones, roughly 67% occurring once. J gave up 3 bases and V 6 bases, and 26 bases lay outside the gene matches. The CDR3 sequence is 21 residues long. Germline CDR1 MDHEN, CDR2 SYDVKM. This clone came up a few times. Its specificity is unknown. All the patients suffered relapse after autologous stem cell transplantation, and brentuximab vedotin exposure differed. Sequenced here: peripheral blood mononuclear cells (PBMCs), sampled before the second cycle of nivolumab. V and J are TRBV28 and TRBJ2-5; 9 bases agree with TRBD1. The origin of this receptor is a human donor with classical Hodgkin lymphoma. The CDR3 sequence is CASRIPPGQGEVPRGEETQYF. Written as DNA, the CDR3 is TGTGCCAGCAGAATACCCCCGGGACAGGGCGAAGTTCCGCGGGGCGAAGAGACCCAGTACTTC.